This is a list of T cell receptor beta chains from one sample in a study of blood T cell repertoires in COVID-19. The data were produced by immunoSEQ multiplex PCR, yet TCRdb's version contains in-frame clones alone and is incomplete. The table has about 110,000 clones, approximately 85% seen once. Material for sequencing was peripheral blood. Every receptor here comes from a human donor in a cohort sampled during active COVID-19. The CDR3 runs from the conserved cysteine through the conserved F or W. D genes are given only for firm matches. Expanded clones get a size class; other rows say once, few or many, or leave the size out.

. | TRBJ2-7 | TRBV7-8 | TRBD1 | CASSWTGGTYEQYF | TGTGCCAGCAGCTGGACAGGCGGCACCTACGAGCAGTACTTC
. | TRBJ2-7 | TRBV19 | TRBD1 | CASSNPTGGSSYEQYF | TGTGCCAGTAGTAATCCGACAGGGGGTTCCTCCTACGAGCAGTACTTC
. | TRBJ2-5 | TRBV6-5 | . | CATRWVGGTQYF | TGTGCCACCAGATGGGTGGGAGGGACCCAGTACTTC
. | TRBJ1-3 | TRBV28 | . | CASSLVISGNTIYF | TGTGCCAGCAGTTTAGTCATCTCTGGAAACACCATATATTTT
. | TRBJ1-2 | TRBV12-3/TRBV12-4 | TRBD1 | CASSFQTGQGYTF | TGTGCCAGCAGTTTTCAGACAGGGCAGGGCTACACCTTC
few | TRBJ2-1 | TRBV4-1 | TRBD1 | CASTQTGGNEQFF | TGCGCCAGCACCCAGACAGGGGGCAATGAGCAGTTCTTC
. | TRBJ2-2 | TRBV14 | . | CASRRTGELFF | TGTGCCAGCAGGCGCACCGGGGAGCTGTTTTTT
once | TRBJ2-3 | TRBV15 | . | CATSRGGHGSITDTQYF | TGTGCCACCAGCAGAGGAGGGCATGGGTCCATCACAGATACGCAGTATTTT
once | TRBJ2-6 | TRBV5-1 | TRBD2 | CASSPLAGVASGANVLTF | TGCGCCAGCAGTCCACTAGCGGGAGTTGCGTCTGGGGCCAACGTCCTGACTTTC
. | TRBJ2-7 | TRBV7-8 | . | CASSPKGGSYEQYF | TGTGCCAGCAGCCCAAAAGGGGGCTCCTACGAGCAGTACTTC
. | TRBJ2-5 | TRBV7-9 | TRBD1 | CASSSGQGAAETQYF | TGTGCCAGCAGCTCGGGACAGGGGGCCGCAGAGACCCAGTACTTC
. | TRBJ1-6 | TRBV6-4 | . | CASSERSYNSPLHF | TGTGCCAGCAGTGAGCGTTCCTATAATTCACCCCTCCACTTT
. | TRBJ2-5 | TRBV2 | . | CASGSGSSGETQYF | TGTGCCAGCGGATCCGGGAGCAGTGGGGAGACCCAGTACTTC
. | TRBJ1-6 | TRBV10-3 | TRBD1 | CAIRAPGQGGSTLHF | TGTGCCATCAGAGCCCCGGGACAGGGTGGTTCCACCCTCCACTTT
. | TRBJ1-5 | TRBV11-2 | TRBD1 | CASSPDRVGNQPQHF | TGTGCCAGCAGCCCGGACAGGGTCGGCAATCAGCCCCAGCATTTT
. | TRBJ1-5 | TRBV15 | TRBD1 | CATSRGIQGVYQPQHF | TGTGCCACCAGCAGAGGGATACAGGGGGTCTATCAGCCCCAGCATTTT
. | TRBJ1-1 | TRBV2 | . | CASSVRVDTEAFF | TGTGCCAGCAGTGTCAGGGTAGACACTGAAGCTTTCTTT
. | TRBJ2-1 | TRBV15 | TRBD2 | CATRRLAGGSYNEQFF | TGTGCCACCAGGAGACTAGCGGGAGGCTCCTACAATGAGCAGTTCTTC
once | TRBJ2-1 | TRBV6-5 | TRBD1 | CASPGTGRYNEQFF | TGTGCCAGCCCCGGGACAGGGAGGTACAATGAGCAGTTCTTC
. | TRBJ1-1 | TRBV7-9 | . | CASSFRDTEAFF | TGTGCCAGCAGCTTCAGGGACACTGAAGCTTTCTTT
. | TRBJ2-7 | TRBV6-1 | . | CASSEVRVSYEQYF | TGTGCCAGCAGTGAAGTCAGGGTCTCCTACGAGCAGTACTTC
. | TRBJ2-7 | TRBV27 | TRBD2 | CASSRGSFGYEQYF | TGTGCCAGCAGTCGCGGGAGTTTCGGGTACGAGCAGTACTTC
. | TRBJ1-2 | TRBV5-1 | . | CASSLGRSNYGYTF | TGCGCCAGCAGCTTGGGCAGATCTAACTATGGCTACACCTTC
. | TRBJ2-7 | TRBV18 | TRBD1 | CASSRQGAQEQYF | TGTGCCAGCTCAAGACAGGGGGCGCAAGAGCAGTACTTC
. | TRBJ1-2 | TRBV15 | . | CATAFKGVNYGYTF | TGTGCCACCGCGTTTAAGGGGGTCAACTATGGCTACACCTTC
. | TRBJ2-7 | TRBV11-1 | . | CASSPQGLATYEQYF | TGTGCCAGCAGTCCCCAGGGTCTTGCTACCTACGAGCAGTACTTC
. | TRBJ2-5 | TRBV2 | TRBD2 | CASSDTASGRGSKTQYF | TGTGCCAGCAGTGATACGGCTAGCGGGAGAGGATCGAAGACCCAGTACTTC
. | TRBJ2-1 | TRBV19 | TRBD2 | CASSIPERENNEQFF | TGTGCCAGTAGTATTCCCGAGCGGGAGAACAATGAGCAGTTCTTC
few | TRBJ1-1 | TRBV6-5 | TRBD1 | CASSYSSSGGDTEAFF | TGTGCCAGCAGTTACTCGAGTTCAGGGGGCGACACTGAAGCTTTCTTT
. | TRBJ1-2 | TRBV7-2 | . | CASSLDSQAILGGYTF | TGTGCCAGCAGCTTAGATTCGCAGGCCATCCTTGGGGGCTACACCTTC
. | TRBJ2-5 | TRBV2 | TRBD2 | CASSSGTSGGDVRETQYF | TGTGCCAGCAGTTCCGGGACTAGCGGGGGGGATGTTCGAGAGACCCAGTACTTC
. | TRBJ1-1 | TRBV5-1 | TRBD1 | CASSFGTGYQGSEAFF | TGCGCCAGCAGCTTCGGGACAGGGTATCAGGGATCTGAAGCTTTCTTT
. | TRBJ2-7 | TRBV11-2 | . | CASSFGTGSYEQYF | TGTGCCAGCAGCTTTGGTACAGGTTCCTACGAGCAGTACTTC
. | TRBJ1-3 | TRBV6-5 | TRBD1 | CASSYSGTGTGNTIYF | TGTGCCAGCAGTTACTCCGGGACAGGGACTGGAAACACCATATATTTT
once | TRBJ2-7 | TRBV2 | . | CASSEVSREGEQYF | TGTGCCAGCAGTGAAGTAAGCAGGGAAGGGGAGCAGTACTTC
. | TRBJ2-1 | TRBV4-2 | TRBD2 | CASSQEGTSGTPEQFF | TGTGCCAGCAGCCAAGAAGGGACTAGCGGGACCCCTGAGCAGTTCTTC
few | TRBJ2-2 | TRBV7-6 | . | CASSYGQAGRLFF | TGTGCCAGCAGCTACGGACAGGCGGGGAGGCTGTTTTTT
. | TRBJ1-1 | TRBV3-1/TRBV3-2 | TRBD1 | CASSERQRTGGNTEAFF | TGTGCCAGCAGCGAAAGGCAGAGGACAGGGGGAAACACTGAAGCTTTCTTT
. | TRBJ2-7 | TRBV19 | TRBD1 | CASSMVPGTGVHEQYF | TGTGCCAGTAGTATGGTTCCCGGGACAGGGGTCCACGAGCAGTACTTC
. | TRBJ1-5 | TRBV18 | TRBD1 | CASSPTTGGGNQPQHF | TGTGCCAGCTCACCTACCACAGGGGGCGGCAATCAGCCCCAGCATTTT
. | TRBJ1-4 | TRBV18 | . | CASSLSAGAFTTNEKLFF | TGTGCCAGCTCACTGAGCGCGGGGGCGTTCACAACTAATGAAAAACTGTTTTTT
. | TRBJ2-5 | TRBV5-8 | TRBD1 | CASSPPTGEETQYF | TGTGCCAGCAGCCCACCGACAGGGGAAGAGACCCAGTACTTC
. | TRBJ2-1 | TRBV6-5 | . | CASSPGIEQFF | TGTGCCAGCAGTCCGGGAATTGAGCAGTTCTTC
. | TRBJ2-3 | TRBV28 | TRBD1 | CASSPRTGGTDTQYF | TGTGCCAGCAGTCCCAGGACAGGGGGCACAGATACGCAGTATTTT
. | TRBJ2-5 | TRBV6-6 | TRBD2 | CASSWPLAGAQETQYF | TGTGCCAGCAGTTGGCCTCTAGCGGGGGCCCAAGAGACCCAGTACTTC
. | TRBJ2-5 | TRBV19 | TRBD1 | CASSTRQGGETQYF | TGTGCCAGTAGTACCAGACAGGGGGGAGAGACCCAGTACTTC
. | TRBJ1-3 | TRBV5-1 | . | CASSLGGGNTIYF | TGCGCCAGCAGCTTGGGGGGCGGAAACACCATATATTTT
. | TRBJ2-7 | TRBV12-3/TRBV12-4 | . | CASSLNQGSEQYF | TGTGCCAGCAGTCTCAATCAGGGGTCCGAGCAGTACTTC
. | TRBJ2-7 | TRBV5-1 | . | CASSLGGGGPYEQYF | TGCGCCAGCAGCTTAGGGGGGGGAGGGCCCTACGAGCAGTACTTC
few | TRBJ2-6 | TRBV6-4 | . | CASSGSGHSGANVLTF | TGTGCCAGCAGTGGTAGCGGTCACTCTGGGGCCAACGTCCTGACTTTC
. | TRBJ2-1 | TRBV19 | TRBD1 | CASRAAGQGNNEQFF | TGTGCCAGTAGAGCCGCAGGACAGGGCAACAATGAGCAGTTCTTC
. | TRBJ1-2 | TRBV7-8 | . | CASSPRVESNYGYTF | TGTGCCAGCAGCCCACGGGTCGAAAGCAACTATGGCTACACCTTC
. | TRBJ1-2 | TRBV28 | . | CASRWTAANYGYTF | TGTGCCAGCAGATGGACAGCAGCTAACTATGGCTACACCTTC